These 25 T cell receptor beta chains came from one sample sequenced in a study of response to subunit inactivated influenza vaccine (dated by TCRdb to between 2018 and 2020). The meaning of the sample's time point label: around 42 days after influenza vaccine administration. The library was obtained by RT-PCR. TCRdb lists the instrument as Illumina HiSeq 2500. TCRdb's own reprocessing of the public reads used fastp at Q25 and MiXCR and kept productive beta chains. Each CDR3 protein appears once, grouped with its most common genes and DNA. Across this sample there are about 530,000 distinct CDR3 sequences, with 13% seen only once. The top ten hold around 13% of the sample. Source: PBMCs from blood, taken around seven weeks after vaccination. Every receptor here comes from a man aged 45-65 years who received an inactivated influenza vaccine. Donor details come from another sample of the same person, matched by shared clones.

Only a few counts were recorded for this clonotype. V usage is TRBV7-9 and J usage is TRBJ1-4, with D possibly TRBD1 on 5 matching bases. The CDR3 totals 12 residues. Trimming left V 4 bases short and J 11 bases short, with 11 bases between. Germline V lookup: CDR1 SEHNR, CDR2 FQNEAQ (reference sequence). The CDR3 spells CASSSGGWKLFF. The CDR3 DNA follows: TGTGCCAGCAGCTCCGGGGGGTGGAAACTGTTTTTT.

This chain uses TRBV7-6 with TRBJ2-5, with D maybe TRBD2 (5 bases). CDR1 and CDR2 (germline): SGHVS, FNYEAQ. Trimming removed 8 bases at V and 1 base at J, with 14 bases between. The CDR3 runs 14 residues. The CDR3 nucleotides are TGTGCCAGCTCGTTAATTCGGGGCCAAGAGACCCAGTACTTC. As protein: CASSLIRGQETQYF.

The rearrangement joins TRBV5-1 to TRBJ2-3, with 7 bases aligning to TRBD2. Germline V gene sequence: CDR1 SGHRS, CDR2 YFSETQ. The CDR3 covers 15 residues. J gave up 0 bases and V 5 bases, and 6 bases lay outside the gene matches. CDR3 in amino acids: CASRDGRGSTDTQYF. CDR3 in DNA: TGCGCCAGCAGGGACGGGCGGGGGAGCACAGATACGCAGTATTTT.

This clonotype has a handful of counts. The genes are TRBV4-3 and TRBJ2-5, with a tentative D call TRBD1 (6 bases). This CDR3 spans 15 amino acids. Germline V gene lookup returns CDR1 LGHNA and CDR2 YSLEER. Trimming cost V 7 bases and J 5 bases, with 20 bases left between them. The CDR3 here is CASTPRRGLGETQYF. In DNA form, the CDR3 reads TGCGCCAGCACTCCCCGCAGGGGTTTGGGGGAGACCCAGTACTTC.

This clonotype occurred once. V usage is TRBV7-9 and J usage is TRBJ2-3; D possibly uses TRBD1 or TRBD2 (5 bases each). With 9 bases removed from V and 7 bases from J, the gap between germline ends came to 11 bases. Germline loops: CDR1 SEHNR, CDR2 FQNEAQ (reference sequence). The CDR3 runs to 11 residues. The CDR3 spells CASEGPHTQYF. The CDR3 DNA is TGTGCCAGTGAGGGGCCCCATACGCAGTATTTT.

V usage is TRBV6-1 and J usage is TRBJ2-7; a weak D match, TRBD2 (5 bases). The CDR3 loop spans 12 amino acids. In germline, CDR1 is MNHNS, CDR2 SASEGT. Trimming pared 7 bases from V and 2 bases from J, leaving 9 bases between. CDR3 in amino acids: CASTAGTYEQYF. CDR3 sequence (DNA): TGTGCCAGCACCGCCGGGACCTACGAGCAGTACTTC.

The table lists this clonotype with a few counts. This sequence joins TRBV3-1 and TRBJ1-2; no reliable D call. There are 17 residues in the CDR3. Germline CDR1 reads LGHDT; CDR2 reads YNNKEL (reference sequence). V gave up 1 base and J gave up 3 bases, with 18 bases separating them. The CDR3 DNA follows: TGTGCCAGCAGCCAAGGTTTGATTACATTCTCCTACTATGGCTACACCTTC. It is translated as CASSQGLITFSYYGYTF.

This clonotype has only a few counts. The rearrangement links TRBV29-1 to TRBJ2-3; 11 bases map to TRBD2. Germline CDR1 SQVTM, CDR2 ANQGSEA. V lost 6 bases, J lost 5 bases, and 7 bases stayed unmatched. The CDR3 contains 14 residues. In DNA form, the CDR3 reads TGCAGCGTCCTACTAGCGGGAGTGGGAGATACGCAGTATTTT. This translates into CSVLLAGVGDTQYF.

This clonotype was detected ten times or more. V gene TRBV5-6 combines with J gene TRBJ2-5, with D perhaps matching TRBD1 (6 bases). The CDR3 extends over 14 amino acids. Per germline, CDR1 SGHDT and CDR2 YYEEEE. V lost 4 bases, J lost 3 bases, and 13 bases lay in between. The CDR3 region has the DNA TGTGCCAGCAGCCCATGGACAGCCGAAGAGACCCAGTACTTC. This translates into CASSPWTAEETQYF.

This chain links TRBV29-1 with TRBJ2-1; D may be TRBD1 or TRBD2 (5 bases each). Germline V lookup: CDR1 SQVTM, CDR2 ANQGSEA. The CDR3 covers 10 residues. V was shortened by 6 bases and J by 10 bases, with 10 bases between the two germline ends. The CDR3 reads CSVGTGEQFF. The CDR3 region has the DNA TGCAGCGTAGGGACGGGCGAGCAGTTCTTC.

This clonotype has only a few counts. The chain combines TRBV20-1 with TRBJ2-1; TRBD1 matches at 7 bases. The CDR3 runs 16 residues. Germline values: CDR1 DFQATT, CDR2 SNEGSKA (reference sequence). Trimming took 5 bases from V and 1 from J; bases not matched to a gene: 11. CDR3 sequence (DNA): TGCAGTGCTGAGGACGTAGACAGGGAATCCTACAATGAGCAGTTCTTC. The encoded protein is CSAEDVDRESYNEQFF.

The chain has TRBV11-2 and TRBJ1-1, with 8 bases lining up with TRBD1. The CDR3 extends over 16 amino acids. The V gene's germline CDR1 is SGHAT and CDR2 FQNNGV. V gave up 5 bases and J gave up 4 bases; unmatched junction bases: 12. DNA for the CDR3: TGTGCCAGCAGCCGAGTCGGACAGGGTGCGTTCACTGAAGCTTTCTTT. Amino acid sequence: CASSRVGQGAFTEAFF. The whole variable domain, remainder taken from reference TRBV11-2 and TRBJ1-1, is EAGVAQSPRYKIIEKRQSVAFWCNPISGHATLYWYQQILGQGPKLLIQFQNNGVVDDSQLPKDRFSAERLKGVDSTLKIQPAKLEDSAVYLCASSRVGQGAFTEAFFGQGTRLTVV.

The V and J genes are TRBV3-1 and TRBJ2-3; D unclear. V lost 4 bases and J lost 4, with 6 bases in between. This CDR3 spans 12 amino acids. The germline CDR1 and CDR2 sequences are LGHDT and YNNKEL (reference sequence). DNA for the CDR3: TGTGCCAGCAGCCCGAAGCCAGATACGCAGTATTTT. It yields the protein CASSPKPDTQYF.

This sequence joins TRBV19 and TRBJ1-5; 9 positions agree with TRBD1. The junction had 11 bases not matched to a gene; V was cut back by 7 bases and J by 7 bases. The CDR3 extends over 15 amino acids. Germline V gives CDR1 LNHDA, CDR2 SQIVND (reference sequence). In DNA, the CDR3 is TGTGCCAGTACTCCACAGGGGGCGCTTCCCCAGCCCCAGCATTTT. Translation: CASTPQGALPQPQHF.

Many counts were recorded for this clonotype. This sequence joins TRBV20-1 and TRBJ1-2, with D maybe TRBD1 (5 bases). The CDR3 length is 13 residues. CDR1 is DFQATT, CDR2 SNEGSKA, per germline (reference sequence). The V end lost 3 bases, the J end lost 7 bases, and 15 bases lay between the germline ends. Written as DNA, the CDR3 is TGCAGTGCTAGTCCGGGCCCAGGGAGTGGCTACACCTTC. It yields the protein CSASPGPGSGYTF.

This clonotype turned up a few times. The rearrangement links TRBV5-1 to TRBJ2-2; TRBD2 aligns across 8 bases. Germline CDR1 and CDR2: SGHRS and YFSETQ. The length of the CDR3 is 15 residues. The V gene end was trimmed by 4 bases and the J gene end by 5 bases; junction bases not matched to a gene: 7. CDR3 sequence: CASSTSGRETGELFF. CDR3 nucleotides: TGCGCCAGCAGCACGAGCGGGAGAGAGACCGGGGAGCTGTTTTTT.

V is TRBV6-2 or TRBV6-3 and J is TRBJ2-2; D is possibly TRBD1 (6 bases). CDR1 MNHEY and CDR2 SVGEGT come from the germline V gene. Trimming pared 0 bases from V and 4 bases from J, leaving 15 bases between. There are 17 residues in the CDR3. CDR3 DNA: TGTGCCAGCAGTTACTCCGCAGGGGTGGTAGTCACCGGGGAGCTGTTTTTT. This codes for CASSYSAGVVVTGELFF.

In DNA, the CDR3 is TGTGCCAGCAGTTTCAGGGCAGGGAAAAAGAGGGAGCAGTACTTC. Translating it yields CASSFRAGKKREQYF. V is TRBV12-3 or TRBV12-4 and J is TRBJ2-7; tentatively, D is TRBD1 (5 bases). The CDR3 totals 15 residues. Trimming left V 3 bases short and J 7 bases short, with 19 bases between.

The chain is built from TRBV6-1 and TRBJ2-1; weak D call: TRBD2 (6 bases). CDR3 length: 15 residues. The V end lost 2 bases, the J end lost 3 bases, and 11 bases lay between the germline ends. Germline V gene sequence: CDR1 MNHNS, CDR2 SASEGT. CDR3 sequence (DNA): TGTGCCAGCAGTGAACCGGGAGCCCTCTACAATGAGCAGTTCTTC. Translating gives CASSEPGALYNEQFF.

This clonotype was counted between two and nine times. This sequence joins TRBV5-6 and TRBJ2-2; tentatively, D is TRBD1 (5 bases). Germline values: CDR1 SGHDT, CDR2 YYEEEE. The CDR3 sequence is 16 residues long. The V gene lost 2 bases and the J gene lost 5 bases, with 16 bases spanning the gap. CDR3 in DNA: TGTGCCAGCAGCTTATACAAGGGGATGGCAACCGGGGAGCTGTTTTTT. Translation: CASSLYKGMATGELFF.

This clonotype came up a few times. The chain recombines TRBV19 with TRBJ1-5; the match to TRBD1 covers 8 bases. Germline CDR1 and CDR2: LNHDA and SQIVND (reference sequence). There are 15 residues in the CDR3. The trim removed 4 bases at V and 6 bases at J, leaving 8 bases unmatched. CDR3 bases: TGTGCCAGTAGTACACAGGGGGAGTTAAGTCAGCCCCAGCATTTT. Amino acid sequence: CASSTQGELSQPQHF.

The V gene is TRBV4-3, the J gene TRBJ1-6; D not certain. CDR3 length: 16 amino acids. CDR1 and CDR2 (germline): LGHNA, YSLEER. Trimming took 1 base from V and 7 from J, leaving 14 bases between them. In DNA, the CDR3 is TGCGCCAGCAGCCAAGTAGATATCAGGCGAAATTCACCCCTCCACTTT. This sequence encodes CASSQVDIRRNSPLHF.

J is TRBJ2-5 and V is TRBV11-1, with 9 bases that match TRBD2. Germline V gives CDR1 SGHAT, CDR2 FQDESV (reference sequence). CDR3 length: 16 residues. The trim removed 5 bases at V and 7 bases at J, leaving 14 bases unmatched. As DNA, the CDR3 is TGTGCCAGCAGCCTCGGGACTAGCTCAACCGGAGGGACCCAGTACTTC. Its protein is CASSLGTSSTGGTQYF.

The V gene is TRBV23-1, the J gene TRBJ1-5; D is unclear. TRBV23-1 is an ORF; its function is uncertain. V lost 0 bases, J lost 6 bases, and 18 bases lay in between. The CDR3 loop spans 17 amino acids. Here the CDR3 DNA reads TGCGCCAGCAGTCAATCGAATCCGGGGTTGGTGGGTCAGCCCCAGCATTTT. Translation gives CASSQSNPGLVGQPQHF.

This chain uses TRBV7-9 with TRBJ2-7, with D unclear. CDR1 SEHNR and CDR2 FQNEAQ come from the germline V gene (reference sequence). The CDR3 is 12 amino acids. V lost 7 bases to trimming and J lost 5 bases, with 12 bases between them. The CDR3, as DNA: TGTGCCAGCACCCTCCGGAACAACGAGCAGTACTTC. This sequence encodes CASTLRNNEQYF. The entire variable domain, with the rest obtained from reference TRBV7-9 and TRBJ2-7, is as follows: DTGVSQNPRHKITKRGQNVTFRCDPISEHNRLYWYRQTLGQGPEFLTYFQNEAQLEKSRLLSDRFSAERPKGSFSTLEIQRTEQGDSAMYLCASTLRNNEQYFGPGTRLTVT.